This TCR beta chain was obtained from a study of cytomegalovirus exposure and HLA in healthy donors. J was trimmed by 2 bases and V by 5 bases; bases with no gene match: 3. Germline V CDR1 and CDR2: MGHDK, SYGVNS. The CDR3 extends over 15 amino acids. Repertoires were generated with immunoSEQ multiplex PCR, while TCRdb's copy carries only in-frame clones and drops some. The sample has a few hundred thousand clones, 80% to 90% seen once. Sequencing was done on a sample of PBMCs. The sequence was collected from a young woman in good health and CMV-seronegative. The chain employs TRBV25-1 and TRBJ2-3; 11 nucleotides agree with TRBD2. The CDR3 protein is CASSRLAGYTDTQYF. CDR3 bases: TGTGCCAGCAGTCGACTAGCGGGGTACACAGATACGCAGTATTTT.